This is a list of T cell receptor beta chains from one sample in a study of T-cell reconstitution after alpha-beta-depleted transplantation in children. TCRdb redid the calling of the PCR reads with MiXCR, one entry per CDR3 protein. The profile shows around 580,000 distinct CDR3 sequences, 23% of them singletons. Specimen: PBMCs, mostly from graft donor cells, collected 360 days after TCRalphabeta/CD19-depleted stem cell transplant. Source of these receptors: a boy younger than two who had a stem cell transplant for acute myeloid leukemia, so the T cells may come from the graft donor. Both conserved end residues are trimmed from each CDR3.

>TRBJ1-5|14|TRBV6-5
ASSYTGGRRNQPQH
>TRBJ2-5|12|TRBV20-1
SANYRGEAETQY
>TRBJ2-5|12|TRBV15
ATSRVGGSETQY
>TRBJ2-3|13|TRBV12-3/TRBV12-4
ASRWDLSSTDTQY
>TRBJ1-2|14|TRBV12-3/TRBV12-4
ASSPTHSYRERSYT
>TRBJ2-5|12|TRBV28
ASSPWMSEETQY
>TRBJ2-1|12|TRBV20-1
SARMRGRGNEQF
>TRBJ2-1|15|TRBV20-1
SAPTGGGPSSYNEQF
>TRBJ2-2|11|TRBV10-2
ASKRADTGELF
>TRBJ2-2|10|TRBV7-9
ASSSWTGELF
>TRBJ2-2|14|TRBV5-1
ASSLDVLPNTGELF
>TRBJ2-2|14|TRBV4-2
ASSPLWAGNTGELF
>TRBJ2-1|15|TRBV20-1
CARMTVAGSGYNEQF
>TRBJ2-4|14|TRBV15
ATSVPEMGREDIQY
>TRBJ1-1|11|TRBV12-3/TRBV12-4
APLEDLNTEAF
>TRBJ2-4|11|TRBV29-1
SVAVPGLNIQY
>TRBJ2-3|12|TRBV5-1
ASSLGRGPDTQY
>TRBJ2-3|13|TRBV24-1
ATSAQGSSTDTQY
>TRBJ2-3|13|TRBV20-1
SADHGGASTDTQY
>TRBJ2-7|11|TRBV12-3/TRBV12-4
ASGGIWPYEQY
>TRBJ1-1|12|TRBV7-9
ASSLNTRGTEAF
>TRBJ1-3|14|TRBV7-9
ASSSTGLLSGNTIY
>TRBJ1-1|12|TRBV25-1
ASSPGSRGTEAF
>TRBJ2-4|12|TRBV10-3
AISEGQGVDIQY
>TRBJ2-1|13|TRBV27
ASSLTSETYNEQF
>TRBJ1-3|11|TRBV20-1
SLRTIPRNTIY
>TRBJ2-4|11|TRBV20-1
SARDLAKNIQY
>TRBJ2-2|11|TRBV5-1
ASRPTDTGELF
>TRBJ1-4|12|TRBV7-9
ASSRLGGNEKLF
>TRBJ2-7|12|TRBV20-1
SAQIRDRGYEQY
>TRBJ1-2|11|TRBV29-1
SAHRTGGYGYT
>TRBJ2-3|13|TRBV20-1
SAQLRGAGPDTQY
>TRBJ2-1|15|TRBV5-8
ASSQATTGLPSNEQF
>TRBJ1-1|12|TRBV10-3
AISGGRLNTEAF
>TRBJ1-1|17|TRBV12-3/TRBV12-4
ASSLPYLLTSPLNTEAF
>TRBJ1-2|11|TRBV7-3
ASSLSSEGGYT
>TRBJ1-1|11|TRBV20-1
SARPPGSAEAF
>TRBJ2-3|13|TRBV28
ASSHRGSSTDTQY
>TRBJ2-7|13|TRBV9
ASSPRGGGPYEQY
>TRBJ1-5|13|TRBV6-1
ASRRGQGWNQPQH
>TRBJ2-7|13|TRBV14
ASSQRTGVIYEQY
>TRBJ2-5|10|TRBV29-1
SATGDLGTQY
>TRBJ2-3|12|TRBV20-1
SATERGGTDTQY